This entry lists 30 T cell receptor beta chains sequenced from one sample in a study of cytomegalovirus exposure and HLA in healthy donors. PCR used 60 Vbeta primers and 13 Jbeta primers. The repertoire was sequenced with immunoSEQ multiplex PCR; TCRdb's copy has only in-frame clones and lacks some. This sample has around 160,000 clones, with 60% to 85% found just once. Sequenced material: PBMCs. The receptors shown here come from a middle-aged man in good health and CMV-seropositive.

This clone appeared a single time. V usage is TRBV18 and J usage is TRBJ2-5, with 9 bases matching TRBD1. The DNA end favors TRBJ2-7, so the J call may be wrong. Germline V gene data show CDR1 as KGHSH and CDR2 as LQKENI. This CDR3 has 14 amino acids. CDR3 sequence (DNA): TGTGCCAGCTCACCAGGGACAGGGAACTACGAGCAGTACTTC. It is translated as CASSPGTGNYEQYF.

The chain recombines TRBV7-3 with TRBJ2-1; TRBD2 matches at 8 bases. The CDR3 consists of 14 residues. With 3 bases clipped from V and 7 bases from J, the junction kept 5 bases outside the gene matches. Germline lookup yields CDR1 SGHTA and CDR2 FQGTGA. Here the CDR3 reads CASSFSGGRNEQFF. Written as DNA, the CDR3 is TGTGCCAGCAGCTTCTCGGGAGGGCGGAATGAGCAGTTCTTC.

This clone appeared a few times. The chain uses TRBV7-9 and TRBJ2-7; 14 bases line up with TRBD2. From germline, CDR1 is SEHNR and CDR2 FQNEAQ (reference sequence). The CDR3 contains 15 residues. The junction had 2 bases not matched to a gene; V was cut back by 1 base and J by 6 bases. This CDR3 reads CASSLGLAGGLEQYF. For the CDR3, the DNA is TGTGCCAGCAGCTTAGGACTAGCGGGAGGGCTCGAGCAGTACTTC.

This chain uses TRBV4-1 with TRBJ1-5; D uncertain. This CDR3 has 15 residues. Germline assignment: CDR1 MGHRA and CDR2 YSYEKL. Trimming took 2 bases from V and 2 from J, leaving 10 bases between them. CDR3 in amino acids: CASSQIYTGNQPQHF. In DNA, the CDR3 is TGCGCCAGCAGCCAAATCTACACAGGCAATCAGCCCCAGCATTTT.

The rearrangement uses TRBV30 and TRBJ1-5; TRBD1 might be the D (5 bases). The CDR3 is made up of 13 amino acids. The germline CDR1 and CDR2 sequences are GTSNPN and SVGIG (reference sequence). The ends were cut back, 2 bases at V and 4 bases at J, with 9 bases in the middle. Here the CDR3 DNA reads TGTGCCTGGAGTCCCAGGGAAAATCAGCCCCAGCATTTT. Encoded protein: CAWSPRENQPQHF.

CDR3 in amino acids: CSVGRAQETQYF. The CDR3 coding sequence is TGCAGCGTTGGCAGGGCCCAAGAGACCCAGTACTTC. J is TRBJ2-5 and V is TRBV29-1; a possible D gene is TRBD1 (5 bases). Trimming left V 4 bases short and J 1 base short, with 7 bases between. The CDR3 totals 12 residues. In germline, CDR1 is SQVTM, CDR2 ANQGSEA.

This chain links TRBV28 with TRBJ2-7; 8 bases are a match to TRBD1. Trimming removed 4 bases from V and 6 bases from J; junction bases left unmatched: 8. The V gene's germline CDR1 is MDHEN and CDR2 SYDVKM. The CDR3 runs 14 residues. The CDR3 loop is CASSSGQGWIEQYF. CDR3 bases: TGTGCCAGCAGTTCCGGACAGGGTTGGATCGAGCAGTACTTC.

This chain joins TRBV4-2 and TRBJ2-1; 10 bases match TRBD2. The CDR3 sequence is 15 residues long. V shed 6 bases, J shed 2 bases, and the junction held 4 bases outside the gene matches. CDR1 LGHNA and CDR2 YNFKEQ come from the germline V gene. In nucleotides, the CDR3 is TGTGCCAGCAGTCCCGGGACTAGCGCCTACAATGAGCAGTTCTTC. This translates into CASSPGTSAYNEQFF.

This clone was seen just once. The CDR3, as DNA: TGCGCCAGCAGTGTCCAGGGCAACTATGGCTACACCTTC. It encodes CASSVQGNYGYTF. This chain connects TRBV10-2 to TRBJ1-2; TRBD1 might be the D (5 bases). In germline, CDR1 is WSHSY, CDR2 SAAADI. The CDR3 runs to 13 residues. The ends were cut back, 4 bases at V and 2 bases at J, with 8 bases in the middle.

The CDR3 DNA reads as TGTGCCAGCAGCTTGCTCGGGACAGGAGGCACTGAAGCTTTCTTT. Amino acids: CASSLLGTGGTEAFF. V is TRBV5-6 and J is TRBJ1-1; 8 positions match TRBD1. The CDR3 extends over 15 amino acids. Trimming took 1 base from V and 4 from J; bases not matched to a gene: 6. Germline V gene data show CDR1 as SGHDT and CDR2 as YYEEEE.

J is TRBJ1-3 and V is TRBV10-3; possible D gene TRBD1, 5 bases. The CDR3 has 14 residues. Trimming removed 8 bases at V and 2 bases at J, with 13 bases between. Germline lookup yields CDR1 ENHRY and CDR2 SYGVKD. This CDR3 is CAIPRPGAGNTIYF. CDR3 DNA sequence: TGTGCCATCCCCCGCCCGGGGGCTGGAAACACCATATATTTT.

This clone has a single count. The V and J genes are TRBV7-8 and TRBJ2-7; TRBD1 agrees at 11 bases. CDR1 and CDR2 (germline): SGHVS, FQNEAQ. V was clipped by 5 bases and J by 5 bases; unmatched bases: 11. The CDR3 runs to 16 residues. The CDR3 loop is CASSLGQGASRNEQYF. In nucleotides, the CDR3 is TGTGCCAGCAGCCTTGGACAGGGGGCTTCAAGGAACGAGCAGTACTTC.

The chain is built from TRBV6-1 and TRBJ1-3; the D is unclear. The CDR3 loop spans 13 amino acids. Germline V gene lookup returns CDR1 MNHNS and CDR2 SASEGT. The V end lost 2 bases, the J end lost 0 bases, and 2 bases lay between the germline ends. The CDR3 spells CASSEYSGNTIYF. As DNA, the CDR3 is TGTGCCAGCAGTGAATACTCTGGAAACACCATATATTTT.

The genes are TRBV27 and TRBJ2-2; 12 bases are a match to TRBD1. Losses at the gene ends were 2 bases for V and 7 bases for J; bases not matched to a gene: 5. CDR1 is MNHEY, CDR2 SMNVEV, per germline (reference sequence). CDR3 size: 16 residues. Here the CDR3 reads CASSLQGTGGIGELFF. CDR3 sequence (DNA): TGTGCCAGCAGTTTACAGGGGACAGGGGGCATCGGGGAGCTGTTTTTT.

As regards this clone: This CDR3 is also generated by other DNA sequences in the sample. The CDR3 DNA is TGCGCCAGCAGCCAAGATCGACTAGGTTCACCCCTCCACTTT. Translated, it gives CASSQDRLGSPLHF. The chain uses TRBV4-3 and TRBJ1-6; D call uncertain. Trimming removed 0 bases from V and 9 bases from J, with 9 bases in between. CDR1 is LGHNA, CDR2 YSLEER, per germline. This CDR3 contains 14 residues.

This rearrangement joins TRBV19 to TRBJ2-3, with 9 positions matching TRBD2. Trimming removed 6 bases from V and 3 bases from J; junction bases left unmatched: 4. Germline lookup yields CDR1 LNHDA and CDR2 SQIVND (reference sequence). CDR3 length equals 14 residues. The CDR3 nucleotides read TGTGCCAGTAGAAATAGCGGGAGTACAGATACGCAGTATTTT. Translating gives CASRNSGSTDTQYF.

This chain connects TRBV18 to TRBJ2-7; 8 positions agree with TRBD1. Germline CDR1 reads KGHSH; CDR2 reads LQKENI. Germline trimming cut 1 base from V and 2 bases from J; bases unmatched to any gene: 4. The CDR3 extends over 15 amino acids. The CDR3, as DNA: TGTGCCAGCTCACCACTGGACAGGGTGCCCTACGAGCAGTACTTC. It translates to CASSPLDRVPYEQYF.

The V call is TRBV27, the J call TRBJ2-6; TRBD2 is a possible D gene (5 bases). Germline CDR1 is MNHEY and CDR2 is SMNVEV (reference sequence). V was shortened by 6 bases and J by 0 bases, with 12 bases between the two germline ends. The CDR3 runs to 16 residues. The CDR3 protein is CASSRGLFSGANVLTF. The CDR3 nucleotides are TGTGCCAGCAGCCGTGGACTTTTCTCTGGGGCCAACGTCCTGACTTTC.

The V gene is TRBV6-5, the J gene TRBJ2-1; 8 bases match TRBD2. The V gene end was trimmed by 7 bases and the J gene end by 7 bases; junction bases not matched to a gene: 9. This CDR3 region has 14 residues. Per the germline V gene, CDR1 is MNHEY and CDR2 is SVGAGI. This chain's CDR3 is CASTREEQFNEQFF. CDR3 sequence (DNA): TGTGCCAGCACGCGGGAGGAACAATTTAATGAGCAGTTCTTC.

The V call is TRBV9, the J call TRBJ2-6, with TRBD1 matching over 7 bases. This CDR3 has 15 residues. The germline CDR1 and CDR2 sequences are SGDLS and YYNGEE. V dropped 7 bases and J dropped 1; count of bases not matched to a gene: 5. As DNA, the CDR3 is TGTGCCAGCGGGGACAGTTCGTCTGGGGCCAACGTCCTGACTTTC. Translating it yields CASGDSSSGANVLTF.

V is TRBV5-4 and J is TRBJ1-1; D remains ambiguous. The CDR3 length is 15 residues. V lost 4 bases and J lost 7, with 20 bases in between. Germline V CDR1 and CDR2: SGHNT, YYREEE (reference sequence). CDR3 in amino acids: CASSPLGEGVNEAFF. The CDR3 DNA follows: TGTGCCAGCAGCCCCCTTGGTGAGGGCGTAAATGAAGCTTTCTTT.

In regard to this clone: The junction differs from germline at one of its ends, possibly a read error. This chain uses TRBV7-9 with TRBJ2-7; TRBD1 might be the D (5 bases). This CDR3 has 13 amino acids. The germline V gene has CDR1 SEHNR and CDR2 FQNEAQ (reference sequence). The CDR3 spells CSSSFTGAYEQYF. The CDR3 region has the DNA TGTTCCAGCAGCTTCACAGGAGCCTACGAGCAGTACTTC. The whole variable domain, remainder taken from reference TRBV7-9 and TRBJ2-7, is DTGVSQNPRHKITKRGQNVTFRCDPISEHNRLYWYRQTLGQGPEFLTYFQNEAQLEKSRLLSDRFSAERPKGSFSTLEIQRTEQGDSAMYLCSSSFTGAYEQYFGPGTRLTVT.

In nucleotides, the CDR3 is TGTGCCACCAGCAGAGGTGGCAGGGCCACAGATACGCAGTATTTT. Its translation: CATSRGGRATDTQYF. The chain recombines TRBV15 with TRBJ2-3, with a possible D match to TRBD1 (5 bases). This CDR3 region has 15 residues. The germline gives CDR1 LNHNV, CDR2 YYDKDF (reference sequence). V lost 1 base and J 2 bases, leaving 10 bases between the germline ends.

The table lists this clone with many counts. This chain uses TRBV28 with TRBJ1-3, with TRBD1 matching over 7 bases. From germline, CDR1 is MDHEN and CDR2 SYDVKM. The CDR3 length is 18 residues. Trimming at V came to 7 bases and at J to 4 bases, leaving 19 bases not matched to a gene. The CDR3 sequence: CASTIFGGLTGKGNTIYF. The CDR3 coding sequence is TGTGCCAGCACCATTTTTGGGGGTCTGACAGGGAAAGGAAACACCATATATTTT.

This chain connects TRBV19 to TRBJ1-5; the D is unclear. Trimming removed 0 bases from V and 9 bases from J, with 6 bases in between. This CDR3 spans 12 amino acids. The germline V gene encodes CDR1 LNHDA and CDR2 SQIVND (reference sequence). CDR3 sequence: CASSIDGWPQHF. DNA for the CDR3: TGTGCCAGTAGTATAGACGGGTGGCCCCAGCATTTT. The whole variable domain, remainder taken from reference TRBV19 and TRBJ1-5, is DGGITQSPKYLFRKEGQNVTLSCEQNLNHDAMYWYRQDPGQGLRLIYYSQIVNDFQKGDIAEGYSVSREKKESFPLTVTSAQKNPTAFYLCASSIDGWPQHFGDGTRLSIL.

This clone occurred once. This rearrangement joins TRBV19 to TRBJ2-3; D perhaps matches TRBD2 (5 bases). CDR1 and CDR2 from the germline V gene are LNHDA and SQIVND (reference sequence). The CDR3 has 14 residues. Deletions cut 3 bases from V and 6 bases from J, with 13 bases between. CDR3 DNA sequence: TGTGCCAGTAGTATTTTTCGAGGGAGCGATACGCAGTATTTT. Translated, it gives CASSIFRGSDTQYF.

The genes are TRBV29-1 and TRBJ1-2, with 10 nucleotides matching TRBD1. The CDR3 loop spans 13 amino acids. V dropped 7 bases and J dropped 4; count of bases not matched to a gene: 6. Germline lookup yields CDR1 SQVTM and CDR2 ANQGSEA. The CDR3 bases are TGCAGCGCTCTGACAGGGGGCGCCTATGGCTACACCTTC. This translates into CSALTGGAYGYTF.

This chain joins TRBV28 and TRBJ1-2; the D is unclear. Trimming removed 4 bases from V and 8 bases from J, with 11 bases in between. This CDR3 is built from 12 residues. Germline V gives CDR1 MDHEN, CDR2 SYDVKM. The DNA for the CDR3 is TGTGCCAGCAGTTCCACCCCCGGGGGCTACACCTTC. Protein product: CASSSTPGGYTF.

Only a few counts were recorded for this clone. In nucleotides, the CDR3 is TGTGCCAGCAGCTTAAACACAGGGCTAATAAATGAGCAGTTCTTC. This sequence encodes CASSLNTGLINEQFF. The chain combines TRBV11-3 with TRBJ2-1, with a weak D call TRBD1 (6 bases). This CDR3 has 15 amino acids. V lost 2 bases to trimming and J lost 7 bases, with 15 bases between them. Germline-derived CDR1 and CDR2 are SGHNT and YENEEA.

As DNA, the CDR3 is TGTGCCAGCTCACCACCCAGCCGCGGGGAAAATGAGCAGTTCTTC. Translated: CASSPPSRGENEQFF. J is TRBJ2-1 and V is TRBV18, with D possibly being TRBD2 (6 bases). The CDR3 has 15 residues. With 0 bases removed from V and 7 bases from J, the gap between germline ends came to 13 bases. Per germline, CDR1 KGHSH and CDR2 LQKENI.